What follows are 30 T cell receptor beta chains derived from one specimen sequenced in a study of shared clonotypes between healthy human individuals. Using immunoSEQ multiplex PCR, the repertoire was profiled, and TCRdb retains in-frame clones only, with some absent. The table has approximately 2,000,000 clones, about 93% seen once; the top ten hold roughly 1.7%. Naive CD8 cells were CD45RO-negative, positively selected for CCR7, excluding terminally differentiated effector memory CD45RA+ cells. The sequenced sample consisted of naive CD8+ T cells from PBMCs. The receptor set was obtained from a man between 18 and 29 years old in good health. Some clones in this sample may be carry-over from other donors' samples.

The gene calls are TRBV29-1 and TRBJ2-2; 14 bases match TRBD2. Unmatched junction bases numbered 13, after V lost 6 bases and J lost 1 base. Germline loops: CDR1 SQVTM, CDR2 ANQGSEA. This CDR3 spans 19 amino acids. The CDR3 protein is CSVHAGGLAGERNTGELFF. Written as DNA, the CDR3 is TGCAGCGTCCATGCGGGGGGACTAGCGGGAGAAAGGAACACCGGGGAGCTGTTTTTT.

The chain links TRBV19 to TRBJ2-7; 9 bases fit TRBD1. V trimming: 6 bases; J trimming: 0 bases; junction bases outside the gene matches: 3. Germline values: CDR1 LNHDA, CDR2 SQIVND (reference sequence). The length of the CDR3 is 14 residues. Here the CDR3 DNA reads TGTGCCAGTAGAGACAGGGGGGCCTCCTACGAGCAGTACTTC. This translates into CASRDRGASYEQYF.

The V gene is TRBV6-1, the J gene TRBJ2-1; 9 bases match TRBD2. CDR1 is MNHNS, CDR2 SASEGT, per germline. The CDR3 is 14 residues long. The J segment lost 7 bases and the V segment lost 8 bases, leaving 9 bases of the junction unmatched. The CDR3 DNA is TGTGCCAGCCCTCGATCAACTAGCGGGAATGAGCAGTTCTTC. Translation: CASPRSTSGNEQFF.

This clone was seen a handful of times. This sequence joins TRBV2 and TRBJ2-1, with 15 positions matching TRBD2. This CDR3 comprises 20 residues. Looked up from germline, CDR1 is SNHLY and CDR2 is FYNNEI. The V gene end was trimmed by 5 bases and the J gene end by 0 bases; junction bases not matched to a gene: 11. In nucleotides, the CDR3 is TGTGCCAGCAGTCCCTGGACTAGCGGGAGGGACCTGGGCTCCTACAATGAGCAGTTCTTC. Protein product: CASSPWTSGRDLGSYNEQFF.

This CDR3 reads CASLTGLCTDTQYF. CDR3 coding DNA: TGTGCCAGCTTAACCGGGCTCTGCACAGATACGCAGTATTTT. J is TRBJ2-3 and V is TRBV7-7; D call uncertain. CDR1 is SSHAT, CDR2 FNYEAQ, per germline (reference sequence). The CDR3 is 14 amino acids. With 8 bases removed from V and 1 base from J, the gap between germline ends came to 13 bases.

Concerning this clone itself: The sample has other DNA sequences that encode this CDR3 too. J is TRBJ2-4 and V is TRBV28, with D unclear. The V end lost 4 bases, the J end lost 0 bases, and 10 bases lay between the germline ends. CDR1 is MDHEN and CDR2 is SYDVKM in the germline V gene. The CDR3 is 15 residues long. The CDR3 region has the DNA TGTGCCAGCAGTTCTCCAAGAGGAGCCAAAAACATTCAGTACTTC. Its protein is CASSSPRGAKNIQYF.

This CDR3 is CASSLRGDLYEQYF. CDR3 bases: TGTGCCAGCAGTTTACGAGGGGACCTCTACGAGCAGTACTTC. The rearrangement joins TRBV27 to TRBJ2-7; tentatively, D is TRBD1 or TRBD2 (5 bases each). CDR1 is MNHEY, CDR2 SMNVEV, per germline (reference sequence). The CDR3 sequence is 14 residues long. V shed 2 bases and J shed 3 bases, with 11 bases lying between them.

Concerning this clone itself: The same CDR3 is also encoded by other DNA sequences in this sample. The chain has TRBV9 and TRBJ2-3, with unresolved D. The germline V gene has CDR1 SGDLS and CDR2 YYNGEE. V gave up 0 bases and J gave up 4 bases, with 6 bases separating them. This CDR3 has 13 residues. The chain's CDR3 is CASSVGLADTQYF. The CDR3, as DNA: TGTGCCAGCAGCGTAGGACTGGCAGATACGCAGTATTTT.

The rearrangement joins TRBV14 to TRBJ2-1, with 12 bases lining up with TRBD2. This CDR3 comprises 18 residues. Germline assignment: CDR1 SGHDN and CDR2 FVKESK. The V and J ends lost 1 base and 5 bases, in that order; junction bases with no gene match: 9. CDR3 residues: CASSQALTLAGGDNEQFF. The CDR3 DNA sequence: TGTGCCAGCAGCCAAGCCCTAACCCTAGCGGGAGGGGACAATGAGCAGTTCTTC.

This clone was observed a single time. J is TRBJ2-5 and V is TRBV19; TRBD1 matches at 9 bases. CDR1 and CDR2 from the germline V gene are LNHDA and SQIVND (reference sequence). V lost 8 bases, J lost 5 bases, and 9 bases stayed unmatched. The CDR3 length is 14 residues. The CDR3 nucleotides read TGTGCCAGTTCCAGGACAGGGGACCTGGAGACCCAGTACTTC. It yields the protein CASSRTGDLETQYF.

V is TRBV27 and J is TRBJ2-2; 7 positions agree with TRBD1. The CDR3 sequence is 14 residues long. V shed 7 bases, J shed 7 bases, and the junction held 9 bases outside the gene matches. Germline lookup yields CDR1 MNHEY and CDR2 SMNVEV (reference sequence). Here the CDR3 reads CASKRQGIGGELFF. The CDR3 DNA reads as TGTGCCAGCAAAAGACAGGGAATCGGCGGGGAGCTGTTTTTT.

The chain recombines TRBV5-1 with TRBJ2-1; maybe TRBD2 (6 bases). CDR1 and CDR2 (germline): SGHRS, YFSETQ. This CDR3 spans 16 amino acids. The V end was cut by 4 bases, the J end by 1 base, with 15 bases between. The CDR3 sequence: CASSPSPRESYNEQFF. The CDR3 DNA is TGCGCCAGCAGCCCCTCCCCCCGGGAGTCCTACAATGAGCAGTTCTTC. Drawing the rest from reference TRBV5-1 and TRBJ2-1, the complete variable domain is KAGVTQTPRYLIKTRGQQVTLSCSPISGHRSVSWYQQTPGQGLQFLFEYFSETQRNKGNFPGRFSGRQFSNSRSEMNVSTLELGDSALYLCASSPSPRESYNEQFFGPGTRLTVL.

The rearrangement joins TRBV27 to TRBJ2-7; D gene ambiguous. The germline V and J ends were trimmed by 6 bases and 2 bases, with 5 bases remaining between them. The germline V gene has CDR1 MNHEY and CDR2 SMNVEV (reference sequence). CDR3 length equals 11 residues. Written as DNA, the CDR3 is TGTGCCAGCAGCTATACCTACGAGCAGTACTTC. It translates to CASSYTYEQYF.

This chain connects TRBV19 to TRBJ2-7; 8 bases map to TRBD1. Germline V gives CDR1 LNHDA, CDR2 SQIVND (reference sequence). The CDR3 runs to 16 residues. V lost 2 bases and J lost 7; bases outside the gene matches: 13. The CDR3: CASSISPPRGLDEQYF. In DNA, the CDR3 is TGTGCCAGTAGTATATCTCCCCCCAGGGGGCTGGATGAGCAGTACTTC. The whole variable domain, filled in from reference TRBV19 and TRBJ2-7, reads DGGITQSPKYLFRKEGQNVTLSCEQNLNHDAMYWYRQDPGQGLRLIYYSQIVNDFQKGDIAEGYSVSREKKESFPLTVTSAQKNPTAFYLCASSISPPRGLDEQYFGPGTRLTVT.

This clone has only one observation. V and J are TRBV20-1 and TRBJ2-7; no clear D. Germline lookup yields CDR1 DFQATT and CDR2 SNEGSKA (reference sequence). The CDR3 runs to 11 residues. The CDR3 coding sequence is TGCAGCGCTCCACAGAACTACGAGCAGTACTTC. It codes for CSAPQNYEQYF.

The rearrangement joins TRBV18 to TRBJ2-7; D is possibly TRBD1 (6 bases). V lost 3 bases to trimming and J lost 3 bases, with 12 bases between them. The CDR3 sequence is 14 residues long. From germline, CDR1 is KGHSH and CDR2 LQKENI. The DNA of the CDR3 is TGTGCCAGCTCACCGACAGGAGACCACTACGAGCAGTACTTC. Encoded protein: CASSPTGDHYEQYF.

The CDR3 sequence is CASSPSKGIQPQHF. CDR3 DNA sequence: TGTGCCAGCAGTCCAAGTAAGGGGATTCAGCCCCAGCATTTT. The rearrangement uses TRBV27 and TRBJ1-5; TRBD1 is a possible D gene (5 bases). CDR1 and CDR2 from the germline V gene are MNHEY and SMNVEV (reference sequence). Trimming took off 5 bases at V and 6 bases at J, with 14 bases between the two ends. The CDR3 has 14 amino acids.

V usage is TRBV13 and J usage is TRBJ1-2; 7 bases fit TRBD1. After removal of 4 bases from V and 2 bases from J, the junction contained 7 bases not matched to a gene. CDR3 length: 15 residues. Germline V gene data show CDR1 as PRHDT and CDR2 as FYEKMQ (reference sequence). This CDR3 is CASSSNRGPNYGYTF. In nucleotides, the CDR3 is TGTGCCAGCAGCTCCAACAGGGGCCCCAACTATGGCTACACCTTC.

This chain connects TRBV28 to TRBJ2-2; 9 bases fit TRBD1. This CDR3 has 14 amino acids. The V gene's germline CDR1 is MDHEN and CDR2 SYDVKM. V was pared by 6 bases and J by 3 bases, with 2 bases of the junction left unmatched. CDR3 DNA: TGTGCCAGCAGGAGACAGGGGGACACCGGGGAGCTGTTTTTT. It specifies CASRRQGDTGELFF.

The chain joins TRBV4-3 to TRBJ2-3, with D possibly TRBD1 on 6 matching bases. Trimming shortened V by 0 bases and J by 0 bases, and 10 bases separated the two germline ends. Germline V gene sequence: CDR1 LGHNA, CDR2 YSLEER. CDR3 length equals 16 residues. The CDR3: CASSQDGQPSTDTQYF. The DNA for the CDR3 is TGCGCCAGCAGCCAAGATGGACAGCCTAGCACAGATACGCAGTATTTT.

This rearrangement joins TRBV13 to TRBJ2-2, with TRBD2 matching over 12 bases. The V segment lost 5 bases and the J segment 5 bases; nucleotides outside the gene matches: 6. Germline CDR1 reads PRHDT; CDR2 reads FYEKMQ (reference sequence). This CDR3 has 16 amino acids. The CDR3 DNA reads TGTGCCAGCAGCCGTTATGGGACTAGCGGGACCGGGGAGCTGTTTTTT. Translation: CASSRYGTSGTGELFF.

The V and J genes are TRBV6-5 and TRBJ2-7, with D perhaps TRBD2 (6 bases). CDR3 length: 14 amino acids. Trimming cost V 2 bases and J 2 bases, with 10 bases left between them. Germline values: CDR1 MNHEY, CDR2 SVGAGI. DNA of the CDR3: TGTGCCAGCAGTTACCAGGGACTGGCCTACGAGCAGTACTTC. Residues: CASSYQGLAYEQYF.

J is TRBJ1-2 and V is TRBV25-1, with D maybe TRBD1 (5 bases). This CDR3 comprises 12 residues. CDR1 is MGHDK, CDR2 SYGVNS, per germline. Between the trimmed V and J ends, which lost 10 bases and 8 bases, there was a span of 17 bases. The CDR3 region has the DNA TGTGCCACGGAAGCAGGGAGGGGAGGCTACACCTTC. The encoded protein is CATEAGRGGYTF.

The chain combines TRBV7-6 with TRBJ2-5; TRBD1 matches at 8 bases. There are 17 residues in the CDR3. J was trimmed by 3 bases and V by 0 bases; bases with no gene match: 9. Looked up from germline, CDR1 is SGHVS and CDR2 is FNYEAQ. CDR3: CASSLADLDRVEETQYF. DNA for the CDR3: TGTGCCAGCAGCTTAGCGGACTTGGACAGGGTCGAAGAGACCCAGTACTTC.

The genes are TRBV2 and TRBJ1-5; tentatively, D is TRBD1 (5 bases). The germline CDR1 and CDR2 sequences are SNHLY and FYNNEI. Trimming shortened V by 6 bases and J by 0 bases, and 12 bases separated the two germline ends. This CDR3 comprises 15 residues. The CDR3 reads CASRAGRNSNQPQHF. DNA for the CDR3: TGTGCCAGCAGGGCGGGACGGAATAGCAATCAGCCCCAGCATTTT.

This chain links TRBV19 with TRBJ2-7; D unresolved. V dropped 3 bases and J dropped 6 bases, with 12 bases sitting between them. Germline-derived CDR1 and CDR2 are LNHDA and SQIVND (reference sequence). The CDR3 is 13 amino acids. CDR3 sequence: CASSIRLDGEQYF. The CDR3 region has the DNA TGTGCCAGTAGTATCAGGCTTGATGGCGAGCAGTACTTC.

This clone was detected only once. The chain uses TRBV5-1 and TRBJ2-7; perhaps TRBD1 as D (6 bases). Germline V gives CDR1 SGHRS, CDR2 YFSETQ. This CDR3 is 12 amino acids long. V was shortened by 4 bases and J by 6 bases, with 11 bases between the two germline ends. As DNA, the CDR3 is TGCGCCAGCAGCGCAACAGGGCTCGAGCAGTACTTC. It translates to CASSATGLEQYF.

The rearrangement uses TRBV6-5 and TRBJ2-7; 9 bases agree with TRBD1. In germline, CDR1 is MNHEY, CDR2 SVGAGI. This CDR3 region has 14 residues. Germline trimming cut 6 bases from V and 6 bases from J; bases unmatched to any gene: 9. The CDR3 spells CASRHKQDRGEQYF. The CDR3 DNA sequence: TGTGCCAGCAGGCACAAGCAGGACAGGGGCGAGCAGTACTTC.

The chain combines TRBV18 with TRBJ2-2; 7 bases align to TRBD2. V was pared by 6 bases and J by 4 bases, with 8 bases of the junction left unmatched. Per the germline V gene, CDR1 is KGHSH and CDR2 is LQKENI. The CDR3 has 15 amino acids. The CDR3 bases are TGTGCCAGCTCCCCAAGCGGGACGAGCACCGGGGAGCTGTTTTTT. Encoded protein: CASSPSGTSTGELFF.

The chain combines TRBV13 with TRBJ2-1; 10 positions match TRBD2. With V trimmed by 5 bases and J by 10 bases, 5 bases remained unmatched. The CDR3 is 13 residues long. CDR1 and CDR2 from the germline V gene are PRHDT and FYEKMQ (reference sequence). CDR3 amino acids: CASSQPGLAEQFF. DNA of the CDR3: TGTGCCAGCAGCCAACCGGGACTAGCGGAGCAGTTCTTC.